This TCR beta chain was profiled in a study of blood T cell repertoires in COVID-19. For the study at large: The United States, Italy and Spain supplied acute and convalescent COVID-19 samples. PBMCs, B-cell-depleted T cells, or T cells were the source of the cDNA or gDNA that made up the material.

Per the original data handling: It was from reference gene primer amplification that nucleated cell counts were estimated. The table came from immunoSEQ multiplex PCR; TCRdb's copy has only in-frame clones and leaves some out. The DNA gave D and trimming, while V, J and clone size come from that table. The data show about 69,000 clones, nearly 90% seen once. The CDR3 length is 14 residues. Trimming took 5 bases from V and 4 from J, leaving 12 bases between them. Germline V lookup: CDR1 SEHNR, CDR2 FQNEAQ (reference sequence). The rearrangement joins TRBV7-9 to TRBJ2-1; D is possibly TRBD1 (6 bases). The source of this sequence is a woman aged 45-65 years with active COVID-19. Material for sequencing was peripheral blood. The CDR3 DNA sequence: TGTGCCAGCAGCATACCACAGGGATACAATGAGCAGTTCTTC. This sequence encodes CASSIPQGYNEQFF. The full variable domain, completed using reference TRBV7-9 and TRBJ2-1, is DTGVSQNPRHKITKRGQNVTFRCDPISEHNRLYWYRQTLGQGPEFLTYFQNEAQLEKSRLLSDRFSAERPKGSFSTLEIQRTEQGDSAMYLCASSIPQGYNEQFFGPGTRLTVL.